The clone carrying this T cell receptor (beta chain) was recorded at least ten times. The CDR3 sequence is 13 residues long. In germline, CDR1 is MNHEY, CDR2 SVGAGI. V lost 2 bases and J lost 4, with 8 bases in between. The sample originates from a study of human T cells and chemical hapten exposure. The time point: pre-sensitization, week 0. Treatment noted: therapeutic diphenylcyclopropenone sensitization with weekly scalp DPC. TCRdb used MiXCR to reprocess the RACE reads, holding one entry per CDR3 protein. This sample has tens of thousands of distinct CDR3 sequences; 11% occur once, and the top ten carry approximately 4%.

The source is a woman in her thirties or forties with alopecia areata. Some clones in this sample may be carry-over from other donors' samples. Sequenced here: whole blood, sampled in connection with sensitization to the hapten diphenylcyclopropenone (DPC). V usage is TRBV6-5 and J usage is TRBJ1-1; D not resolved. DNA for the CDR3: TGTGCCAGCAGTTACGGGGTGGGCACTGAAGCTTTCTTT. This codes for CASSYGVGTEAFF.